These 2 T cell receptor beta chains came from one sample sequenced in a study of blood T cell repertoires in COVID-19. Generated by immunoSEQ multiplex PCR, the TCRdb table keeps only in-frame clones and is missing some. The table includes about 180,000 clones, approximately 78% detected once. The sequenced material came from peripheral blood. Receptors were obtained from a woman older than 75 with COVID-19, enrolled during active disease.

This chain links TRBV3-1 (or the pseudogene TRBV3-2) with TRBJ2-7; 11 nucleotides match TRBD2. The CDR3 length is 14 residues. The junction had 1 base not matched to a gene; V was cut back by 3 bases and J by 3 bases. Germline assignment: CDR1 LGHDT and CDR2 YNNKEL (reference sequence). The CDR3 DNA reads as TGTGCCAGCAGCCATAGCGGGAGGGGCTACGAGCAGTACTTC. It encodes CASSHSGRGYEQYF.

The J gene is TRBJ2-1, the V gene TRBV29-1; TRBD1 might be the D (6 bases). CDR3 length: 12 residues. V gave up 5 bases and J gave up 8 bases, with 13 bases separating them. The germline V gene has CDR1 SQVTM and CDR2 ANQGSEA. The CDR3 DNA reads as TGCAGCGTTATATACAGGGATGATGAGCAGTTCTTC. The encoded protein is CSVIYRDDEQFF.